This passage covers 24 T cell receptor beta chains from one sample sequenced in a study of cytomegalovirus exposure and HLA in healthy donors. Primers included in the PCR were 60 Vbeta and 13 Jbeta primers. Libraries were prepared by immunoSEQ multiplex PCR; TCRdb keeps only in-frame clonotypes and omits some of them. The data hold approximately 130,000 clones, with over 65% observed a single time. The sample was PBMCs. Receptors were obtained from a woman aged 40-49 years in good health and CMV-seronegative.

This clone was counted only a few times. The rearrangement joins TRBV25-1 to TRBJ1-2, with a possible D match to TRBD1 (6 bases). Germline-derived CDR1 and CDR2 are MGHDK and SYGVNS. V lost 2 bases and J 5 bases, leaving 12 bases between the germline ends. The CDR3 has 14 residues. The CDR3 reads CASSEIQGTYGYTF. The DNA for the CDR3 is TGTGCCAGCAGTGAAATTCAGGGGACGTATGGCTACACCTTC.

The rearrangement links TRBV6-1 to TRBJ2-5; the match to TRBD1 covers 8 bases. This CDR3 has 15 amino acids. Losses at the gene ends were 3 bases for V and 4 bases for J; bases not matched to a gene: 7. Per the germline V gene, CDR1 is MNHNS and CDR2 is SASEGT. The CDR3 DNA reads as TGTGCCAGCAGTGACCGCAGGGGGCGCGGAGAGACCCAGTACTTC. This translates into CASSDRRGRGETQYF.

The rearrangement joins TRBV7-2 to TRBJ2-7; D is unresolved. Trimming stripped 3 bases from V and 0 bases from J, with 18 bases between. Germline V CDR1 and CDR2: SGHTA, FQGNSA. The CDR3 loop spans 17 amino acids. The CDR3: CASSLLFIDFYSYEQYF. The CDR3 DNA reads TGTGCCAGCAGCTTGTTGTTTATCGACTTTTACTCCTACGAGCAGTACTTC.

This clone was seen more than once but under ten times. This sequence joins TRBV7-5 and TRBJ2-1; the table's D call TRBD1 went unverified against the DNA. TRBV7-5 is reported as a pseudogene. This CDR3 is 13 amino acids long. The CDR3 sequence is CARSLFRFSEQFF. The CDR3, as DNA: TGTGCCAGAAGCTTATTTCGATTCAGTGAGCAGTTCTTC.

The chain carries TRBV27 and TRBJ2-3; the D gene is possibly TRBD2 (5 bases). Germline V gives CDR1 MNHEY, CDR2 SMNVEV (reference sequence). Trimming took 3 bases from V and 0 from J, leaving 7 bases between them. The length of the CDR3 is 14 residues. In DNA form, the CDR3 reads TGTGCCAGCAGTTTTGGCGGGAGCACAGATACGCAGTATTTT. It yields the protein CASSFGGSTDTQYF.

This clone was observed a handful of times. The rearrangement links TRBV7-6 to TRBJ1-1; D is ambiguous. The CDR3 runs to 13 residues. Germline assignment: CDR1 SGHVS and CDR2 FNYEAQ. Trimming pared 1 base from V and 7 bases from J, leaving 10 bases between. DNA of the CDR3: TGTGCCAGCAGCTTAGGGCAGGTCAATGAAGCTTTCTTT. The encoded protein is CASSLGQVNEAFF. The full variable domain, rest sourced from reference TRBV7-6 and TRBJ1-1, is GAGVSQSPRYKVTKRGQDVALRCDPISGHVSLYWYRQALGQGPEFLTYFNYEAQQDKSGLPNDRFSAERPEGSISTLTIQRTEQRDSAMYRCASSLGQVNEAFFGQGTRLTVV.

V gene TRBV7-2 combines with J gene TRBJ2-5; a possible D gene is TRBD2 (5 bases). The V gene lost 5 bases and the J gene lost 1 base, with 14 bases spanning the gap. This CDR3 has 15 amino acids. Germline V CDR1 and CDR2: SGHTA, FQGNSA. The CDR3: CASSRTASGQETQYF. CDR3 sequence (DNA): TGTGCCAGCAGCCGAACCGCGAGCGGCCAAGAGACCCAGTACTTC.

The chain has TRBV5-1 and TRBJ2-3, with D maybe TRBD1 (7 bases). Germline V lookup: CDR1 SGHRS, CDR2 YFSETQ. Trimming left V 5 bases short and J 1 base short, with 14 bases between. CDR3 length equals 15 residues. The CDR3 DNA is TGCGCCAGCAGATCTCAGGGGGAGGGCACAGATACGCAGTATTTT. It codes for CASRSQGEGTDTQYF.

This clone is a singleton in its sample. The chain is built from TRBV11-2 and TRBJ2-7; 9 bases agree with TRBD2. J gave up 7 bases and V 0 bases, and 7 bases lay outside the gene matches. There are 15 residues in the CDR3. Germline-derived CDR1 and CDR2 are SGHAT and FQNNGV. As DNA, the CDR3 is TGTGCCAGCAGCTTAGAGGGACTAGCCTTTGGGGAGCAGTACTTC. Translated: CASSLEGLAFGEQYF.

This clone is a singleton in its sample. The chain links TRBV5-1 to TRBJ2-7, with 14 bases lining up with TRBD2. Germline V gene data show CDR1 as SGHRS and CDR2 as YFSETQ. The CDR3 loop spans 17 amino acids. V was clipped by 0 bases and J by 0 bases; unmatched bases: 2. CDR3 sequence (DNA): TGCGCCAGCAGCTTGGGGGGGACTAGCGGGAGCTCCTACGAGCAGTACTTC. Its protein is CASSLGGTSGSSYEQYF.

There are a few counts of this clone. The chain is built from TRBV18 and TRBJ2-3; TRBD1 matches at 9 bases. The V segment lost 6 bases and the J segment 5 bases; nucleotides outside the gene matches: 12. Germline CDR1 and CDR2: KGHSH and LQKENI. The CDR3 has 16 residues. The CDR3 reads CASSPLTGGGGDTQYF. CDR3 DNA sequence: TGTGCCAGCTCCCCCCTGACAGGGGGAGGGGGAGATACGCAGTATTTT.

The V gene is TRBV25-1, the J gene TRBJ1-1; D is undetermined. The CDR3 runs to 13 residues. Germline V gives CDR1 MGHDK, CDR2 SYGVNS. Trimming left V 5 bases short and J 0 bases short, with 7 bases between. The CDR3 spells CASSSQVNTEAFF. CDR3 sequence (DNA): TGTGCCAGCAGTAGCCAGGTGAACACTGAAGCTTTCTTT.

This clone appeared a single time. The rearrangement links TRBV21-1 to TRBJ1-2; the DNA was not compared with TRBD1, the D call given in the table. TRBV21-1 is flagged as a pseudogene. The CDR3 totals 13 residues. The DNA for the CDR3 is TGTGCCAGCAGACGGCAGGGGCCCTATGGCTACACCTTC. It yields the protein CASRRQGPYGYTF.

The rearrangement uses TRBV18 and TRBJ2-2; possibly TRBD2 for D (6 bases). The germline V gene has CDR1 KGHSH and CDR2 LQKENI. Trimming cost V 5 bases and J 6 bases, with 13 bases left between them. There are 14 residues in the CDR3. The CDR3 protein is CASSMEGQSGELFF. CDR3 in DNA: TGTGCCAGCTCAATGGAGGGCCAGTCCGGGGAGCTGTTTTTT.

The count of this clone is one. V is TRBV15 and J is TRBJ1-2, with 8 bases matching TRBD1. Germline-derived CDR1 and CDR2 are LNHNV and YYDKDF (reference sequence). The trim removed 0 bases at V and 3 bases at J, leaving 12 bases unmatched. The CDR3 loop spans 18 amino acids. The CDR3 loop is CATSRDRAGGIRDYGYTF. DNA of the CDR3: TGTGCCACCAGCAGAGATCGCGCAGGGGGCATTAGAGACTATGGCTACACCTTC.

V gene TRBV27 combines with J gene TRBJ1-5; the D gene is possibly TRBD1 (5 bases). Germline V gene lookup returns CDR1 MNHEY and CDR2 SMNVEV (reference sequence). The CDR3 runs 15 residues. Trimming shortened V by 5 bases and J by 1 base, and 12 bases separated the two germline ends. The CDR3 sequence is CASSPGVLSNQPQHF. The CDR3 DNA sequence: TGTGCCAGCAGTCCGGGGGTTTTGAGCAATCAGCCCCAGCATTTT.

This clone came up a few times. This rearrangement joins TRBV27 to TRBJ1-5, with 12 bases that match TRBD1. After removal of 6 bases from V and 6 bases from J, the junction contained 6 bases not matched to a gene. Germline lookup yields CDR1 MNHEY and CDR2 SMNVEV (reference sequence). CDR3 length: 15 amino acids. In DNA, the CDR3 is TGTGCCAGCAGGGGACAGGGGGCGCCGAGTCAGCCCCAGCATTTT. Its protein is CASRGQGAPSQPQHF.

The V and J genes are TRBV19 and TRBJ2-6, with 9 bases that match TRBD1. The CDR3 sequence is 17 residues long. CDR1 and CDR2 from the germline V gene are LNHDA and SQIVND (reference sequence). The J segment lost 0 bases and the V segment lost 9 bases, leaving 9 bases of the junction unmatched. The CDR3: CASRLTGGRSGANVLTF. CDR3 DNA sequence: TGTGCCAGCAGGCTAACAGGGGGCCGCTCTGGGGCCAACGTCCTGACTTTC.

The chain recombines TRBV7-9 with TRBJ2-5, with 10 bases aligning to TRBD1. The end of the DNA fits TRBJ2-7 better, so the J call may be wrong. The CDR3 is made up of 18 amino acids. The germline gives CDR1 SEHNR, CDR2 FQNEAQ (reference sequence). CDR3: CASSYFNRDRGYSYEQYF. Written as DNA, the CDR3 is TGTGCCAGCAGCTATTTTAACCGGGACAGGGGATACTCCTACGAGCAGTACTTC.

The chain joins TRBV7-2 to TRBJ2-5; TRBD2 aligns across 7 bases. The CDR3 is made up of 14 amino acids. V shed 5 bases, J shed 5 bases, and the junction held 8 bases outside the gene matches. Germline V gene data show CDR1 as SGHTA and CDR2 as FQGNSA. The CDR3 loop is CASSRDQGGETQYF. The CDR3 nucleotides read TGTGCCAGCAGCCGCGACCAGGGAGGGGAGACCCAGTACTTC. The entire variable domain, with the rest obtained from reference TRBV7-2 and TRBJ2-5, is as follows: GAGVSQSPSNKVTEKGKDVELRCDPISGHTALYWYRQSLGQGLEFLIYFQGNSAPDKSGLPSDRFSAERTGGSVSTLTIQRTQQEDSAVYLCASSRDQGGETQYFGPGTRLLVL.

CDR3 nucleotide sequence: TGTGCCACCCGGAGCGGTACGCAGTATTTT. This sequence encodes CATRSGTQYF. This chain links TRBV6-5 with TRBJ2-3; maybe TRBD2 (5 bases). Germline V CDR1 and CDR2: MNHEY, SVGAGI. Trimming stripped 10 bases from V and 8 bases from J, with 10 bases between. The CDR3 has 10 residues.

This clone was seen a handful of times. This chain links TRBV13 with TRBJ2-3; 8 nucleotides match TRBD1. The CDR3 runs 14 residues. The V segment lost 6 bases and the J segment 1 base; nucleotides outside the gene matches: 3. In germline, CDR1 is PRHDT, CDR2 FYEKMQ (reference sequence). The CDR3 spells CASRETGGTDTQYF. In nucleotides, the CDR3 is TGTGCCAGCAGAGAGACAGGGGGCACAGATACGCAGTATTTT.

V and J are TRBV5-8 and TRBJ2-5; 7 bases fit TRBD1. Near its end, the DNA agrees better with TRBJ2-7, so the J call may be wrong. Germline assignment: CDR1 SGHTS and CDR2 YDEGEE. This CDR3 has 15 amino acids. The CDR3 DNA is TGTGCCAGCAGCTTGTGGGAAGAGGGGGCAGGCGAGCAGTACTTC. It specifies CASSLWEEGAGEQYF.

The rearrangement joins TRBV5-1 to TRBJ1-4; perhaps TRBD1 as D (5 bases). V was clipped by 6 bases and J by 3 bases, with 12 bases between them. There are 14 residues in the CDR3. Germline V gene sequence: CDR1 SGHRS, CDR2 YFSETQ. The CDR3 is CASNDGGANEKLFF. CDR3 bases: TGCGCCAGCAACGACGGGGGGGCTAATGAAAAACTGTTTTTT.